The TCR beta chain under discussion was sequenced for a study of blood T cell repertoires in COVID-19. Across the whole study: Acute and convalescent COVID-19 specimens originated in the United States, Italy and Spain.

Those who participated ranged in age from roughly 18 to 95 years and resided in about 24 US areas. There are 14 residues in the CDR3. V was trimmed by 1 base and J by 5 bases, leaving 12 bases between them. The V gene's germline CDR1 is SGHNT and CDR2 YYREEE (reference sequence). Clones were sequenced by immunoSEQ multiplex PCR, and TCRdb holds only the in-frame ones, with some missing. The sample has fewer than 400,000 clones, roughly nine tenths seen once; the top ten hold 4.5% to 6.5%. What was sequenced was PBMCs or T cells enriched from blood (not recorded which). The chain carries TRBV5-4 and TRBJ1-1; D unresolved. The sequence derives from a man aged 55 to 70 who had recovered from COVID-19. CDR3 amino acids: CASSLSEGGTEAFF. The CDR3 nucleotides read TGTGCCAGCAGCTTGTCCGAGGGTGGGACTGAAGCTTTCTTT.